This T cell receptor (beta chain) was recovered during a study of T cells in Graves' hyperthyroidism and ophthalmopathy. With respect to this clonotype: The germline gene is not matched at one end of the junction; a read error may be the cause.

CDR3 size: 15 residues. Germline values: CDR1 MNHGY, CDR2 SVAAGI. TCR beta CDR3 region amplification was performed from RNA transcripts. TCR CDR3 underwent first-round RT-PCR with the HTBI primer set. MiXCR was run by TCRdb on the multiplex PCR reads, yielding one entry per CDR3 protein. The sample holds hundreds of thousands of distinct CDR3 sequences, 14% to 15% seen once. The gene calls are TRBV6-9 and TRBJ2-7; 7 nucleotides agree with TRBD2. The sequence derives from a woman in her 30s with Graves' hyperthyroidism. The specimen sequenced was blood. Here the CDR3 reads CASSWASGKNYEQCF. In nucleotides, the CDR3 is TGTGCCAGCAGTTGGGCTAGCGGAAAAAACTACGAGCAGTGCTTC.